This T cell receptor beta chain was documented in a study of PD-1 blockade in mismatch repair-deficient tumors. Clones were read by immunoSEQ multiplex PCR, and TCRdb kept only the in-frame ones, dropping some. The repertoire includes about 24,000 clones, about 83% of them detected once, and around 20% sits in the top ten. All patients were mismatch repair deficient, assessed by either PCR or immunohistochemistry. The germline V gene encodes CDR1 SEHNR and CDR2 FQNEAQ (reference sequence). V trimming: 1 base; J trimming: 4 bases; junction bases outside the gene matches: 10. The CDR3 runs to 17 residues. Within the sample, this clone is medium-sized.

The chain couples TRBV7-9 to TRBJ2-3; TRBD2 agrees at 8 bases. The receptor comes from an adult with mismatch repair-deficient cancer. Sequenced material: peripheral blood, taken 12 weeks after starting pembrolizumab. Here the CDR3 DNA reads TGTGCCAGCAGCTTAGGTCTCGGCGGGGGGCGGGCAGATACGCAGTATTTT. Translation: CASSLGLGGGRADTQYF.